The 16 T cell receptor beta chains below come from one sample, sequenced in a study of T cell responses to AZD1222 COVID-19 vaccine. Using immunoSEQ multiplex PCR, the repertoire was profiled, and TCRdb retains in-frame clones only, with some absent. The data contain 130,000 or so clones, 80% to 95% of them seen just once; the ten biggest clones take up about 1.9%. Material: peripheral blood, obtained 28 days after the second AZD1222 dose. These receptors all come from an adult who received the AZD1222 COVID-19 vaccine.

The genes are TRBV7-2 and TRBJ2-1; D gene unclear. Germline-derived CDR1 and CDR2 are SGHTA and FQGNSA. This CDR3 has 15 residues. V was cut by 5 bases and J by 6 bases, with 17 bases left in between. CDR3 loop: CASSLLGPDLNEQFF. CDR3 DNA: TGTGCCAGCAGCCTCCTCGGACCCGACCTCAATGAGCAGTTCTTC.

The rearrangement joins TRBV5-1 to TRBJ1-6; tentatively, D is TRBD1 (6 bases). The V gene lost 4 bases and the J gene lost 9 bases, with 17 bases spanning the gap. The CDR3 contains 15 residues. Germline V CDR1 and CDR2: SGHRS, YFSETQ. CDR3 amino acids: CASSVLQGDGSPLHF. In DNA, the CDR3 is TGCGCCAGCAGCGTATTACAGGGTGATGGTTCACCCCTCCACTTT.

The table lists this clone with a count of one. The chain recombines TRBV20-1 with TRBJ1-2; no firm D call. This CDR3 has 11 residues. Germline V gives CDR1 DFQATT, CDR2 SNEGSKA (reference sequence). V shed 3 bases and J shed 4 bases, with 6 bases lying between them. The chain's CDR3 is CSASGIYGYTF. The DNA of the CDR3 is TGCAGTGCTAGCGGGATCTATGGCTACACCTTC.

The chain is built from TRBV25-1 and TRBJ1-4; 7 nucleotides agree with TRBD1. V shed 6 bases and J 8 bases; nucleotides not matched to a gene: 9. This CDR3 contains 14 residues. Germline values: CDR1 MGHDK, CDR2 SYGVNS. This chain's CDR3 is CASRSQVGGEKLFF. The DNA of the CDR3 is TGTGCCAGCAGGTCCCAGGTAGGGGGCGAAAAACTGTTTTTT.

This clone was seen only once. The J gene is TRBJ2-7, the V gene TRBV21-1. TRBV21-1 constitutes a pseudogene. The CDR3 is made up of 20 amino acids. CDR3 nucleotides: TGTGCCAGCAGCAAAGCTGAATCCGAGGGGCGGGACAAAGAAGTCTACGAGCAGTACGTC. Its translation: CASSKAESEGRDKEVYEQYV.

J is TRBJ2-1 and V is TRBV15; unclear D gene. The CDR3 totals 15 residues. V dropped 3 bases and J dropped 0 bases, with 9 bases sitting between them. CDR1 is LNHNV and CDR2 is YYDKDF in the germline V gene (reference sequence). For the CDR3, the DNA is TGTGCCACCAGCAGCGAAATGGGCTCCTACAATGAGCAGTTCTTC. This gives the protein CATSSEMGSYNEQFF.

The rearrangement links TRBV19 to TRBJ2-2; D possibly corresponds to TRBD2 (6 bases). The CDR3 sequence is 15 residues long. The germline V gene encodes CDR1 LNHDA and CDR2 SQIVND (reference sequence). Trimming took 5 bases from V and 3 from J, leaving 13 bases between them. DNA for the CDR3: TGTGCCAGTAGTCACACCGGGGGATACACCGGGGAGCTGTTTTTT. This gives the protein CASSHTGGYTGELFF.

The chain employs TRBV11-1 and TRBJ1-2, with D possibly being TRBD1 (5 bases). Germline V CDR1 and CDR2: SGHAT, FQDESV (reference sequence). Trimming removed 5 bases at V and 3 bases at J, with 16 bases between. The CDR3 is made up of 15 amino acids. For the CDR3, the DNA is TGTGCCAGCAGCCTTGGGGACGCCCGGGACTATGGCTACACCTTC. Protein: CASSLGDARDYGYTF.

This clone showed up just once. This chain connects TRBV4-1 to TRBJ1-1; 8 positions agree with TRBD1. J was trimmed by 1 base and V by 4 bases; bases with no gene match: 2. CDR1 and CDR2 from the germline V gene are MGHRA and YSYEKL. This CDR3 comprises 14 residues. In DNA, the CDR3 is TGCGCCAGCAGCCTACAGGGGGGGAACACTGAAGCTTTCTTT. This sequence encodes CASSLQGGNTEAFF.

The rearrangement joins TRBV24-1 to TRBJ1-1; D remains ambiguous. The V end was cut by 5 bases, the J end by 4 bases, with 4 bases between. Per the germline V gene, CDR1 is KGHDR and CDR2 is SFDVKD. CDR3 size: 11 residues. CDR3 nucleotides: TGTGCCACCAGTGGGGGCACTGAAGCTTTCTTT. Its translation: CATSGGTEAFF.

The chain joins TRBV20-1 to TRBJ2-1; D may be TRBD1 (6 bases). There are 15 residues in the CDR3. Germline values: CDR1 DFQATT, CDR2 SNEGSKA (reference sequence). V lost 4 bases and J lost 1, with 14 bases in between. The CDR3 DNA is TGCAGTGCTAATGATCCGGGACAATCCTACAATGAGCAGTTCTTC. This sequence encodes CSANDPGQSYNEQFF.

The chain couples TRBV6-2 or TRBV6-3 to TRBJ2-7; 11 positions match TRBD1. Unmatched junction bases numbered 5, after V lost 5 bases and J lost 5 bases. Germline CDR1 and CDR2: MNHEY and SVGEGT. This CDR3 comprises 14 residues. The CDR3 sequence is CASSHRDRGDEQYV. The CDR3 coding sequence is TGTGCCAGCAGTCACCGGGACAGGGGGGACGAGCAGTACGTC.

The chain uses TRBV20-1 and TRBJ1-5; TRBD1 matches at 7 bases. CDR3 size: 13 residues. CDR1 is DFQATT and CDR2 is SNEGSKA in the germline V gene (reference sequence). V trimming: 3 bases; J trimming: 7 bases; junction bases outside the gene matches: 6. DNA for the CDR3: TGCAGTGCTAGTAAGGGGGCTGGCCAGCCCCAGCATTTT. Protein product: CSASKGAGQPQHF.

Only a few counts were recorded for this clone. The J gene is TRBJ2-7, the V gene TRBV5-1; D gene ambiguous. V was clipped by 2 bases and J by 6 bases, with 15 bases between them. Germline loops: CDR1 SGHRS, CDR2 YFSETQ. The CDR3 is made up of 14 amino acids. The CDR3 here is CASSLAGILGEQYF. The CDR3 region has the DNA TGCGCCAGCAGCTTAGCAGGAATCCTAGGCGAGCAGTACTTC.

The chain recombines TRBV7-8 with TRBJ1-3, with D unclear. Germline CDR1 is SGHVS and CDR2 is FQNEAQ. Trimming stripped 0 bases from V and 6 bases from J, with 9 bases between. This CDR3 has 14 amino acids. The CDR3 loop reads CASSLAGRENTIYF. CDR3 DNA sequence: TGTGCCAGCAGCTTAGCCGGGAGGGAAAACACCATATATTTT.

The chain links TRBV7-2 to TRBJ2-1; 7 bases agree with TRBD2. V shed 1 base and J 8 bases; nucleotides not matched to a gene: 8. CDR3 length: 15 amino acids. CDR1 SGHTA and CDR2 FQGNSA come from the germline V gene. In DNA, the CDR3 is TGTGCCAGCAGCTTAGGGGAGGGCCTTCTCCATGAGCAGTTCTTC. Encoded protein: CASSLGEGLLHEQFF.